These T cell receptor beta chains were read from a single sample in a study of blood T cell repertoires in COVID-19. The method was immunoSEQ multiplex PCR; TCRdb's version includes in-frame clones alone and lacks a portion of them. The table shows over 70,000 clones, with 75% to 90% occurring only once. The specimen was peripheral blood. Receptors originate from a man aged 80 or over with acute or convalescent COVID-19. The CDR3 runs from the conserved cysteine through the conserved F or W. D genes are given only for firm matches. A row's size may be missing; if present it is once, few, many or a size class.

cdr3_nt: TGTGCCAGCAGCCAAGGTAGCGGGAGGAACTATGAGCAGTTCTTC
cdr3_aa: CASSQGSGRNYEQFF
clone_size: .
v_call: TRBV3-1/TRBV3-2
d_call: TRBD2
j_call: TRBJ2-1

cdr3_nt: TGTGCCAGCAGCCTCTCGGCGGGTAGGAGCTATGGCTACACCTTC
cdr3_aa: CASSLSAGRSYGYTF
clone_size: .
v_call: TRBV7-2
d_call: .
j_call: TRBJ1-2

cdr3_nt: TGTGCCAGCTCACCACTTGGTACTAGCGGTAGCACAGATACGCAGTATTTT
cdr3_aa: CASSPLGTSGSTDTQYF
clone_size: .
v_call: TRBV18
d_call: TRBD2
j_call: TRBJ2-3

cdr3_nt: TGTGCCAGCGGAAGAGGACAGGGGTCTCAGCCCCAGCATTTT
cdr3_aa: CASGRGQGSQPQHF
clone_size: .
v_call: TRBV2
d_call: TRBD1
j_call: TRBJ1-5

cdr3_nt: TGTGCCAGCAGTTTGCGGACAGGAGGGGTGGAGACTGAAGCTTTCTTT
cdr3_aa: CASSLRTGGVETEAFF
clone_size: .
v_call: TRBV28
d_call: TRBD1
j_call: TRBJ1-1

cdr3_nt: TGTGCCCGACGGTGGGGGGAAGAGACCCAGTACTTC
cdr3_aa: CARRWGEETQYF
clone_size: .
v_call: TRBV7-2
d_call: .
j_call: TRBJ2-5

cdr3_nt: TGTGCCAGCAGTGGTGGGGCGCTGGGGACTGAAGCTTTCTTT
cdr3_aa: CASSGGALGTEAFF
clone_size: .
v_call: TRBV2
d_call: .
j_call: TRBJ1-1

cdr3_nt: TGTGCCAGCAGCTCCCTTGGGAGAGTAACGTATGAAGCTTTCTTT
cdr3_aa: CASSSLGRVTYEAFF
clone_size: .
v_call: TRBV7-9
d_call: .
j_call: TRBJ1-1

cdr3_nt: TGCGCCAGCAGCCCCAGGACAGGGACGACTGGCTACACCTTC
cdr3_aa: CASSPRTGTTGYTF
clone_size: .
v_call: TRBV5-1
d_call: TRBD1
j_call: TRBJ1-2

cdr3_nt: TGTGCCAGCCGGTACGAGCAGTACTTC
cdr3_aa: CASRYEQYF
clone_size: .
v_call: TRBV21-1
d_call: .
j_call: TRBJ2-7

cdr3_nt: TGTGCCAGCAGTTTAAGGTCCGCTGGGCTATCAACCTACAATGAGCAGTTCTTC
cdr3_aa: CASSLRSAGLSTYNEQFF
clone_size: .
v_call: TRBV27
d_call: .
j_call: TRBJ2-1

cdr3_nt: TGTGCCAGCAACAAGGGGGACAGGCCTTATTCACCCCTCCACTTT
cdr3_aa: CASNKGDRPYSPLHF
clone_size: .
v_call: TRBV27
d_call: TRBD1
j_call: TRBJ1-6

cdr3_nt: TGCGCCAGCAGCCCAAGCCTAACCCCCGGAAACACCATATATTTT
cdr3_aa: CASSPSLTPGNTIYF
clone_size: .
v_call: TRBV5-1
d_call: .
j_call: TRBJ1-3

cdr3_nt: TGTGCCTGGAGTCCGTTCGGGGCCGGGGAGCTGTTTTTT
cdr3_aa: CAWSPFGAGELFF
clone_size: .
v_call: TRBV30
d_call: .
j_call: TRBJ2-2

cdr3_nt: TGTGCCAGCACCGCCGGACAGGGGCTTAGATACGAGCAGTACTTC
cdr3_aa: CASTAGQGLRYEQYF
clone_size: .
v_call: TRBV6-5
d_call: TRBD1
j_call: TRBJ2-7

cdr3_nt: TGTGCCAGCAGCTTGGATCCCCGGAGTGAAAAACTGTTTTTT
cdr3_aa: CASSLDPRSEKLFF
clone_size: .
v_call: TRBV7-6
d_call: .
j_call: TRBJ1-4

cdr3_nt: TGTGCCAGCAGTTTACGAGGGTTCTCCAATCAGCCCCAGCATTTT
cdr3_aa: CASSLRGFSNQPQHF
clone_size: .
v_call: TRBV28
d_call: .
j_call: TRBJ1-5

cdr3_nt: TGTGCCAGCAGCCGCACAGGGGCACGGAATCAGCCCCAGCATTTT
cdr3_aa: CASSRTGARNQPQHF
clone_size: .
v_call: TRBV6-2/TRBV6-3
d_call: TRBD1
j_call: TRBJ1-5

cdr3_nt: TGTGCCAGCAGCTTAGGACAGGGGGCCGGGGAGCTGTTTTTT
cdr3_aa: CASSLGQGAGELFF
clone_size: .
v_call: TRBV11-3
d_call: TRBD1
j_call: TRBJ2-2

cdr3_nt: TGTGCCAGCAGTTCCTCCGGGACAGGGGATCAAGAGACCCAGTACTTC
cdr3_aa: CASSSSGTGDQETQYF
clone_size: .
v_call: TRBV28
d_call: TRBD1
j_call: TRBJ2-5

cdr3_nt: TGTGCCAGCAGCTTTATGTCGACTGACAGGACCTACGAGCAGTACTTC
cdr3_aa: CASSFMSTDRTYEQYF
clone_size: .
v_call: TRBV7-2
d_call: .
j_call: TRBJ2-7

cdr3_nt: TGCGCCAGCAGTCAAAACCTACGGCCGGGACAAGATTCCTACGAGCAGTACTTC
cdr3_aa: CASSQNLRPGQDSYEQYF
clone_size: .
v_call: TRBV4-1
d_call: .
j_call: TRBJ2-7

cdr3_nt: TGTGCCAGCTCACTAGACAGGGTCTATGGCTACACCTTC
cdr3_aa: CASSLDRVYGYTF
clone_size: .
v_call: TRBV18
d_call: TRBD1
j_call: TRBJ1-2

cdr3_nt: TGTGCCAGCAGTTACGGACTAGCGGGAATAGGTACGCAGTATTTT
cdr3_aa: CASSYGLAGIGTQYF
clone_size: .
v_call: TRBV6-2/TRBV6-3
d_call: TRBD2
j_call: TRBJ2-3

cdr3_nt: TGTGCCTGGAGTGAAGTATTGCGGGGGGGCACTTACAATGAGCAGTTCTTC
cdr3_aa: CAWSEVLRGGTYNEQFF
clone_size: .
v_call: TRBV30
d_call: TRBD2
j_call: TRBJ2-1

cdr3_nt: TGTGCCATCAGCGAGTCGGGAACAGGGAGTAATGAAAAACTGTTTTTT
cdr3_aa: CAISESGTGSNEKLFF
clone_size: .
v_call: TRBV10-3
d_call: .
j_call: TRBJ1-4

cdr3_nt: TGCGCCAGCAGCCGCCTCCTTGGGGAGCGGGGTTACCAAGAGACCCAGTACTTC
cdr3_aa: CASSRLLGERGYQETQYF
clone_size: .
v_call: TRBV4-1
d_call: TRBD2
j_call: TRBJ2-5

cdr3_nt: TGTGCCAGCAGTTACTCGGCGGGACGTAATGAAAAACTGTTTTTT
cdr3_aa: CASSYSAGRNEKLFF
clone_size: .
v_call: TRBV6-5
d_call: .
j_call: TRBJ1-4

cdr3_nt: TGTGCCAGCAGCCATCAGTACGAGCAGTACTTC
cdr3_aa: CASSHQYEQYF
clone_size: .
v_call: TRBV3-1/TRBV3-2
d_call: .
j_call: TRBJ2-7

cdr3_nt: TGTGCCAGCAGCCGTCTAGCGGGGGGGCGGGGAAACCAAGAGACCCAGTACTTC
cdr3_aa: CASSRLAGGRGNQETQYF
clone_size: .
v_call: TRBV27
d_call: TRBD2
j_call: TRBJ2-5

cdr3_nt: TGTGCCAGCAGCCAAGATCGGCTGGGACAGGCAACCGGGGAGCTGTTTTTT
cdr3_aa: CASSQDRLGQATGELFF
clone_size: .
v_call: TRBV3-1/TRBV3-2
d_call: TRBD1
j_call: TRBJ2-2

cdr3_nt: TGTGCCAGCAGCTTAGGGCAGGGACAGGTGTCCGAGCAGTACTTC
cdr3_aa: CASSLGQGQVSEQYF
clone_size: .
v_call: TRBV7-2
d_call: TRBD1
j_call: TRBJ2-7

cdr3_nt: TGCGCCACCAAGACAGAGAACACCGGGGAGCTGTTTTTT
cdr3_aa: CATKTENTGELFF
clone_size: .
v_call: TRBV5-1
d_call: .
j_call: TRBJ2-2

cdr3_nt: TGCAGCGTTGGGCAGGGAAGCAATCAGCCCCAGCATTTT
cdr3_aa: CSVGQGSNQPQHF
clone_size: .
v_call: TRBV29-1
d_call: .
j_call: TRBJ1-5

cdr3_nt: TGTGCCAGCAGTTTAGGGCAGGGAGGCGATGAGCAGTTCTTC
cdr3_aa: CASSLGQGGDEQFF
clone_size: .
v_call: TRBV27
d_call: .
j_call: TRBJ2-1

cdr3_nt: TGTGCCAGCTCACTACTAGAGGTGGGGGGAGAAAGCAATCAGCCCCAGCATTTT
cdr3_aa: CASSLLEVGGESNQPQHF
clone_size: .
v_call: TRBV18
d_call: .
j_call: TRBJ1-5

cdr3_nt: TGTGCCAGCAGCTTAGGCCCTAGCGGGATATTTAATGAGCAGTTCTTC
cdr3_aa: CASSLGPSGIFNEQFF
clone_size: once
v_call: TRBV7-8
d_call: TRBD2
j_call: TRBJ2-1

cdr3_nt: TGTGCCATCAGTGAGAACCCTAGCGGGAGGGCCTACAATGAGCAGTTCTTC
cdr3_aa: CAISENPSGRAYNEQFF
clone_size: .
v_call: TRBV10-3
d_call: TRBD2
j_call: TRBJ2-1

cdr3_nt: TGTGCCAGCGAGGCCGCCAATGAGCAGTTCTTC
cdr3_aa: CASEAANEQFF
clone_size: .
v_call: TRBV7-2
d_call: .
j_call: TRBJ2-1

cdr3_nt: TGTGCCATCAGTGACATAGGAGGGGTGGCCTACGAGCAGTACTTC
cdr3_aa: CAISDIGGVAYEQYF
clone_size: .
v_call: TRBV10-3
d_call: .
j_call: TRBJ2-7